The source of this T cell receptor beta chain is a study of regulatory T cells in long-lasting Graves disease. Documented time point: newly diagnosed GD, antithyroid drugs for less than 3 months. From PBMCs, RNA was extracted and then used to make the TCR library. With iRepertoire HTBI primers and Arm-PCR of CDR3 regions, TCR beta libraries were built. Using its own MiXCR run on the multiplex PCR reads, TCRdb lists one record per CDR3 protein. Of about 380,000 distinct CDR3 sequences in the sample, around 15% were seen once. The CDR3 is 14 amino acids. The V gene lost 2 bases and the J gene lost 2 bases, with 6 bases spanning the gap. Germline CDR1 reads LNHDA; CDR2 reads SQIVND (reference sequence).

The source is a female donor with Graves disease. The input for sequencing was peripheral blood mononuclear cells (PBMCs), taken at new diagnosis, from a patient treated with antithyroid drugs. V gene TRBV19 combines with J gene TRBJ2-2; no reliable D call. The CDR3 region is CASSISANTGELFF. Written as DNA, the CDR3 is TGTGCCAGTAGTATATCAGCAAACACCGGGGAGCTGTTTTTT.